This TCR beta chain came from a study of low-dose radiotherapy and immunotherapy resistance in tumors. Overall study context: On an every-two-weeks schedule, patients received intravenous nivolumab 240 mg, along with ipilimumab 1 mg/kg every six weeks.

Stated time point: before trial treatment. CDR1 and CDR2 from the germline V gene are SGHKS and YYEKEE (reference sequence). This CDR3 has 16 residues. V dropped 0 bases and J dropped 6; count of bases not matched to a gene: 8. TRAV- and TRBV-specific primers were used for first-strand cDNA, which covered alpha and beta chains. Amplification, which lasted 20 PCR cycles, used a constant-region primer and V-primer adapter to amplify TCRs. Amplification (by in vitro transcription) was performed on isolated mRNA. Via MiXCR, TCRdb re-called the reads, giving one row per CDR3 protein. The sample holds around 76,000 distinct CDR3 sequences, roughly 30% seen once.

This clonotype originated in a female donor with ovarian cancer. This chain links TRBV5-5 with TRBJ2-1; 8 bases match TRBD2. Specimen: PBMCs, collected before treatment. The CDR3 nucleotides read TGTGCCAGCAGCTTGGGTGTGGGACTAGATCCCAATGAGCAGTTCTTC. This sequence encodes CASSLGVGLDPNEQFF.